This TCR beta chain was observed in a study of blood T cell repertoires in COVID-19. Only in-frame clones appear in the TCRdb table, and some are missing; sequencing was by immunoSEQ multiplex PCR. Here the sample spans approximately 170,000 clones, about 86% being singletons. The trim removed 5 bases at V and 6 bases at J, leaving 10 bases unmatched. The CDR3 consists of 16 residues. Germline V gene data show CDR1 as MNHEY and CDR2 as SMNVEV (reference sequence). V usage is TRBV27 and J usage is TRBJ2-2, with 9 bases fitting TRBD1. The receptor was isolated from a man between 65 and 80 years old with active or convalescent COVID-19. Input material: peripheral blood. CDR3 nucleotide sequence: TGTGCCAGCAGTCCCACCGGGACAGGGAGTCCCGGGGAGCTGTTTTTT. Its protein is CASSPTGTGSPGELFF.